The 9 T cell receptor beta chains given below trace back to one sample, sequenced in a study of shared clonotypes between healthy human individuals (TCRdb year 2020). Library preparation used the immunoSEQ multiplex PCR assay. The immuneACCESS repertoire file appears here via TCRdb, limited to in-frame rearrangements. These files lack a portion of the clones; in checked studies, under half of the deficit traces to unresolved V genes, and the cause of the others is not known. For this sample the table gives hundreds of thousands of clones, of which around 72% were detected only once. Jointly, the top ten make up 1.8% of the sample. Specimen: memory CD4+ T cells sorted from blood. The cell subset or site label corresponds to: CD45RA-negative fraction. Receptors originate from a woman aged 25-40 years in good health.

The chain joins TRBV7-9 to TRBJ2-1, with a possible D match to TRBD1 (6 bases). V lost 2 bases to trimming and J lost 4 bases, with 12 bases between them. The germline V gene encodes CDR1 SEHNR and CDR2 FQNEAQ (reference sequence). The CDR3 runs 15 residues. CDR3 region: CASSLSGTQYNEQFF. Written as DNA, the CDR3 is TGTGCCAGCAGCTTATCCGGGACACAGTACAATGAGCAGTTCTTC.

This clone was recorded a few times. J is TRBJ1-1 and V is TRBV5-5; no firm D call. The germline V gene encodes CDR1 SGHKS and CDR2 YYEKEE (reference sequence). V was pared by 0 bases and J by 8 bases, with 14 bases between. There are 14 residues in the CDR3. The CDR3 nucleotides read TGTGCCAGCAGCTTGGCGGAGTCTATTTGGGAAGCTTTCTTT. It codes for CASSLAESIWEAFF.

This chain uses TRBV18 with TRBJ1-1; tentatively, D is TRBD1 (5 bases). Germline lookup yields CDR1 KGHSH and CDR2 LQKENI. V lost 3 bases, J lost 4 bases, and 15 bases lay in between. This CDR3 is built from 15 residues. For the CDR3, the DNA is TGTGCCAGCTCACCCGGGCAGGGAAAGACCACTGAAGCTTTCTTT. Protein: CASSPGQGKTTEAFF.

V is TRBV11-2 and J is TRBJ1-1, with unresolved D. The CDR3 spans 14 residues. Trimming removed 3 bases at V and 0 bases at J, with 8 bases between. Germline V gene sequence: CDR1 SGHAT, CDR2 FQNNGV. The CDR3 region has the DNA TGTGCCAGCAGCTTGCCAAACATGAACACTGAAGCTTTCTTT. It specifies CASSLPNMNTEAFF. Using reference TRBV11-2 and TRBJ1-1 for the parts outside the CDR3, the full variable domain is EAGVAQSPRYKIIEKRQSVAFWCNPISGHATLYWYQQILGQGPKLLIQFQNNGVVDDSQLPKDRFSAERLKGVDSTLKIQPAKLEDSAVYLCASSLPNMNTEAFFGQGTRLTVV.

The rearrangement links TRBV9 to TRBJ2-2; possibly TRBD2 for D (5 bases). The germline V gene has CDR1 SGDLS and CDR2 YYNGEE. This CDR3 is built from 17 residues. Trimming stripped 4 bases from V and 5 bases from J, with 21 bases between. This CDR3 is CASSPHTGSWETGELFF. The CDR3 DNA reads as TGTGCCAGCAGCCCCCACACGGGTTCGTGGGAGACCGGGGAGCTGTTTTTT.

Of note for this clone: This sample includes further DNA sequences coding for the same CDR3. The chain couples TRBV9 to TRBJ2-2; D remains unclear. The V gene lost 0 bases and the J gene lost 5 bases, with 5 bases spanning the gap. There are 13 residues in the CDR3. Germline loops: CDR1 SGDLS, CDR2 YYNGEE. CDR3 sequence: CASSVVYTGELFF. The CDR3 region has the DNA TGTGCCAGCAGCGTAGTCTATACCGGGGAGCTGTTTTTT.

This clone has only a few counts. V is TRBV10-2 and J is TRBJ2-7; D might be TRBD1 or TRBD2, each matching 7 bases. Between the trimmed V and J ends, which lost 8 bases and 6 bases, there was a span of 26 bases. The germline V gene encodes CDR1 WSHSY and CDR2 SAAADI. There are 16 residues in the CDR3. Here the CDR3 reads CASFPGGSAGGSEQYF. CDR3 DNA: TGCGCCAGCTTCCCCGGGGGGTCGGCAGGGGGTTCCGAGCAGTACTTC.

Worth noting for this clone: At the DNA level, this CDR3 is encoded by other sequences in the same sample as well. The chain recombines TRBV28 with TRBJ1-1; D possibly corresponds to TRBD1 (5 bases). The V gene's germline CDR1 is MDHEN and CDR2 SYDVKM. Trimming left V 6 bases short and J 4 bases short, with 9 bases between. The CDR3 covers 12 residues. CDR3: CASSSGSTEAFF. In DNA, the CDR3 is TGTGCCAGCAGCTCAGGGTCCACTGAAGCTTTCTTT.

The chain is built from TRBV11-3 and TRBJ1-1; possibly TRBD1 for D (6 bases). Germline V gene sequence: CDR1 SGHNT, CDR2 YENEEA. CDR3 length: 14 amino acids. The V and J ends lost 5 bases and 5 bases respectively, with 15 bases between them. The CDR3: CASSLRGGETEAFF. CDR3 bases: TGTGCCAGCAGCCTCAGAGGGGGGGAGACTGAAGCTTTCTTT. The variable domain in full, completed from reference TRBV11-3 and TRBJ1-1, reads EAGVVQSPRYKIIEKKQPVAFWCNPISGHNTLYWYLQNLGQGPELLIRYENEEAVDDSQLPKDRFSAERLKGVDSTLKIQPAELGDSAVYLCASSLRGGETEAFFGQGTRLTVV.